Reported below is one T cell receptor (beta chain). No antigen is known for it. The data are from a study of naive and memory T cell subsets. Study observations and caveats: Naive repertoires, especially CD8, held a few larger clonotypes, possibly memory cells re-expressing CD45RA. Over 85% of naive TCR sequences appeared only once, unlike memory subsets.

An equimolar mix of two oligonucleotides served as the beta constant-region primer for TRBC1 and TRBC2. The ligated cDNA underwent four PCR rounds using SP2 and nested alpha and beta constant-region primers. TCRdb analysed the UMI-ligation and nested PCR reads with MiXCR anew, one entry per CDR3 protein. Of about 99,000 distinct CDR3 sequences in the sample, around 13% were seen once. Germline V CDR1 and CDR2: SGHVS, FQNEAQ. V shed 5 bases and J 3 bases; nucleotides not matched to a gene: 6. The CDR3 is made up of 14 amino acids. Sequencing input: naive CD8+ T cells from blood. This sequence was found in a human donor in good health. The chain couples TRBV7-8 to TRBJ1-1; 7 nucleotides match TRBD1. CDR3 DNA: TGTGCCAGCAGCGCAAGGGACAGCTACACTGAAGCTTTCTTT. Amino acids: CASSARDSYTEAFF.